A single sample is the source of the 10 T cell receptor beta chains below, sequenced in a study of regulatory T cells in long-lasting Graves disease. The time point denotes: persistent/refractory GD, antithyroid drugs over 5 years with positive TRAb. The TCR library was made from RNA that had been extracted from PBMCs in TRIzol. Relying on iRepertoire HTBI primers and Arm-PCR of CDR3 regions, the team built TCR beta libraries. MiXCR was run by TCRdb on the multiplex PCR reads, yielding one entry per CDR3 protein. The sample has hundreds of thousands of distinct CDR3 sequences; 30% are singletons. Sequencing was performed on peripheral blood mononuclear cells (PBMCs), taken when the disease was refractory, from a patient treated with antithyroid drugs. The receptors derive from a female donor with Graves disease.

This clonotype was counted ten times or more. This rearrangement joins TRBV2 to TRBJ2-4; D is unresolved. The V end was cut by 5 bases, the J end by 8 bases, with 13 bases between. Germline V CDR1 and CDR2: SNHLY, FYNNEI. The CDR3 is 13 amino acids. CDR3 nucleotide sequence: TGTGCCAGCAGTTTGGGAAGGACGGACATTCAGTACTTC. Protein: CASSLGRTDIQYF.

The gene calls are TRBV6-5 and TRBJ1-5; D not resolved. Germline values: CDR1 MNHEY, CDR2 SVGAGI. CDR3 length: 17 amino acids. The germline V and J ends were trimmed by 6 bases and 1 base, with 19 bases remaining between them. The CDR3: CASSYLSGSGSNQPQHF. CDR3 nucleotide sequence: TGTGCCAGCAGCTACCTCTCAGGCTCGGGAAGCAATCAGCCCCAGCATTTT.

This clonotype was recorded many times. V is TRBV27 and J is TRBJ1-5, with D perhaps matching TRBD1 (5 bases). Trimming took 2 bases from V and 7 from J, leaving 15 bases between them. This CDR3 has 15 residues. Germline CDR1 is MNHEY and CDR2 is SMNVEV (reference sequence). CDR3 nucleotides: TGTGCCAGCAGTTTAATGGGGCAGGGTAGACAGCCCCAGCATTTT. Translated: CASSLMGQGRQPQHF.

Regarding this clonotype: The junction departs from the called germline gene at one end, perhaps through a read error. CDR3 nucleotide sequence: TGCAGCGTTGACGGGGGGCCCTCCTACGGGCAGTACTTC. Its translation is CSVDGGPSYGQYF. The chain recombines TRBV29-1 with TRBJ2-7, with TRBD2 as a possible D gene (7 bases). This CDR3 has 13 residues. Germline CDR1 is SQVTM and CDR2 is ANQGSEA.

This clonotype was seen a few times. The chain has TRBV6-1 and TRBJ1-2, with 7 bases lining up with TRBD1. Germline CDR1 reads MNHNS; CDR2 reads SASEGT. V dropped 10 bases and J dropped 0; count of bases not matched to a gene: 14. There are 16 residues in the CDR3. CDR3: CATRPRDSFSNYGYTF. The CDR3 bases are TGTGCCACCCGGCCCCGGGACAGTTTCTCTAACTATGGCTACACCTTC.

This clonotype appeared a few times. The J gene is TRBJ2-2, the V gene TRBV27; perhaps TRBD1 as D (5 bases). Trimming left V 6 bases short and J 1 base short, with 9 bases between. Germline V gene lookup returns CDR1 MNHEY and CDR2 SMNVEV (reference sequence). This CDR3 is built from 14 residues. The CDR3: CASRQAMNTGELFF. In nucleotides, the CDR3 is TGTGCCAGCAGACAGGCGATGAACACCGGGGAGCTGTTTTTT.

The V and J genes are TRBV30 and TRBJ2-7; 8 nucleotides match TRBD2. Germline-derived CDR1 and CDR2 are GTSNPN and SVGIG (reference sequence). The CDR3 extends over 13 amino acids. Trimming took 2 bases from V and 5 from J; bases not matched to a gene: 5. The CDR3 nucleotides read TGTGCCTGGAGTAGAAGCGGGAGTCACGAGCAGTACTTC. Encoded protein: CAWSRSGSHEQYF.

The chain joins TRBV20-1 to TRBJ1-5, with 7 bases matching TRBD1. V shed 3 bases, J shed 5 bases, and the junction held 4 bases outside the gene matches. CDR1 DFQATT and CDR2 SNEGSKA come from the germline V gene (reference sequence). This CDR3 spans 13 amino acids. CDR3 bases: TGCAGTGCTAGGGACAGGTTCTATCAGCCCCAGCATTTT. It encodes CSARDRFYQPQHF.

This clonotype was observed once. In nucleotides, the CDR3 is TGTGCCAGTTTGGACAGGGAAGCTAACTATGGCTACACCTTC. It yields the protein CASLDREANYGYTF. V and J are TRBV19 and TRBJ1-2, with TRBD1 matching 8 bases. The CDR3 covers 14 residues. Trimming cost V 8 bases and J 0 bases; bases outside gene matches: 5. Germline V lookup: CDR1 LNHDA, CDR2 SQIVND (reference sequence).

This chain links TRBV27 with TRBJ2-1, with 9 bases matching TRBD2. The CDR3 length is 14 residues. V lost 5 bases, J lost 10 bases, and 9 bases stayed unmatched. Germline CDR1 is MNHEY and CDR2 is SMNVEV (reference sequence). CDR3 coding DNA: TGTGCCAGCAGTCCTCGGGCTAGCGGGAACGAGCAGTTCTTC. Protein sequence: CASSPRASGNEQFF.